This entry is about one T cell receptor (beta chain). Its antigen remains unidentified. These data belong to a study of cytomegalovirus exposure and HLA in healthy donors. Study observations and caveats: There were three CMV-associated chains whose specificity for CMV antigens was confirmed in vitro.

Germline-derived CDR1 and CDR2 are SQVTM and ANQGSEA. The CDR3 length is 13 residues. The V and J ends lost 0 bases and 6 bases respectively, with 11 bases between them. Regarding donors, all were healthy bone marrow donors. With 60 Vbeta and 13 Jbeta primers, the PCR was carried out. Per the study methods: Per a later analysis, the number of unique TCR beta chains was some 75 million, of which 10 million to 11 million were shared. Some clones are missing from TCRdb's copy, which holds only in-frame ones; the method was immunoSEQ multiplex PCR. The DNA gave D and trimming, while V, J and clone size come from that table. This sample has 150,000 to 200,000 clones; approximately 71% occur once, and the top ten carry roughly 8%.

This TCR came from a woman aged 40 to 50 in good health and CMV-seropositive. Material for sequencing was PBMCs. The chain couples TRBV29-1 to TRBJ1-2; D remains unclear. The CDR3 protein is CSVEDLRPHGYTF. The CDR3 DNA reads TGCAGCGTTGAAGATCTGCGGCCTCATGGCTACACCTTC. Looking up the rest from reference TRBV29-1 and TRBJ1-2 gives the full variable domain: SAVISQKPSRDICQRGTSLTIQCQVDSQVTMMFWYRQQPGQSLTLIATANQGSEATYESGFVIDKFPISRPNLTFSTLTVSNMSPEDSSIYLCSVEDLRPHGYTFGSGTRLTVV.